This T cell receptor (beta chain) is drawn from a study of shared clonotypes between healthy human individuals. Germline V gives CDR1 SEHNR, CDR2 FQNEAQ (reference sequence). Trimming cost V 6 bases and J 2 bases, with 17 bases left between them. There are 15 residues in the CDR3. TCRdb's copy holds only in-frame clones and misses some; the assay was immunoSEQ multiplex PCR. The repertoire holds under 600,000 clones, more than 95% seen once, with 0.055% to 0.075% in the top ten. The chain employs TRBV7-9 and TRBJ2-7; the D gene is possibly TRBD1 (5 bases). Sequencing input: naive CD4+ T cells sorted from blood. Subset noted: CD45RA+ positively selected. The sequence was obtained from a woman in her thirties in good health. For the CDR3, the DNA is TGTGCCAGCAGGCCAGGGTGGTCGGGTGCCTACGAGCAGTACTTC. Translating it yields CASRPGWSGAYEQYF.